The clone carrying this T cell receptor beta chain was seen many times. The antigen is not known. A single record per CDR3 protein comes from TCRdb applying MiXCR to the PCR reads. The table shows about 97,000 distinct CDR3 sequences, with more than 20% occurring only once. This CDR3 contains 12 residues. Trimming stripped 6 bases from V and 8 bases from J, with 12 bases between. From germline, CDR1 is SGHAT and CDR2 FQNNGV. These data come from a study of molecular identifiers for immune sequencing clone quantification. Overall study results and limits: Naive cells had under 1% of molecules in clones above 20 RNA copies, effectors over 98%.

Sequencing was carried out using naive CD8+ T cells from blood, with Jurkat cell RNA spiked in. Subset denoted: FACS-sorted CD8+CD4-CCR7+CD45RA+ naive T cells. The V call is TRBV11-2, the J call TRBJ2-3; D unclear. The sequence came from a human donor in good health. Some libraries in this study had Jurkat cell RNA spiked in. CDR3 bases: TGTGCCAGCAGTTTGACCCTTCTTACGCAGTATTTT. It specifies CASSLTLLTQYF.